This TCR beta chain was captured by sequencing in a study of control samples from healthy donors and cancer patients. Clones were read by immunoSEQ multiplex PCR, and TCRdb kept only the in-frame ones, dropping some. This sample has 130,000 or so clones, with about nine tenths found just once. Trimming pared 1 base from V and 8 bases from J, leaving 14 bases between. Per germline, CDR1 SEHNR and CDR2 FQNEAQ (reference sequence). The CDR3 is 15 amino acids. This chain links TRBV7-9 with TRBJ1-4; D call uncertain. The receptor was isolated from a man aged 50-59 years with head and neck cancer. Sequenced material: PBMCs. Here the CDR3 DNA reads TGTGCCAGCAGCTTAGGGAGGGTTGTCCTGGAAAAACTGTTTTTT. Its translation: CASSLGRVVLEKLFF.